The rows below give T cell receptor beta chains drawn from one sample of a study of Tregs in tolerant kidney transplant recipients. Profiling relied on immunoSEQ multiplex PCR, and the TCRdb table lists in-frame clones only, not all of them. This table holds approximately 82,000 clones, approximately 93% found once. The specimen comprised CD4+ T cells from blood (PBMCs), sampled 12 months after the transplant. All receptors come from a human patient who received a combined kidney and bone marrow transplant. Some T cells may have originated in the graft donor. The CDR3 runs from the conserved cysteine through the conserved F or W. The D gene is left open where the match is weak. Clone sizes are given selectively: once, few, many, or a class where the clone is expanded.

CDR3 protein: CASSFLTGQKLFF; CDR3 DNA: TGCGCCAGCAGCTTCTTAACAGGACAAAAACTGTTTTTT; clone size: -; D gene: -; V gene: TRBV5-1; J gene: TRBJ1-4
CDR3 protein: CASSQPSTGELFF; CDR3 DNA: TGCGCCAGCAGCCAACCTAGTACGGGGGAGCTGTTTTTT; clone size: -; D gene: -; V gene: TRBV4-3; J gene: TRBJ2-2
CDR3 protein: CASSLSRTEAFF; CDR3 DNA: TGTGCCAGCAGCTTAAGTCGGACTGAAGCTTTCTTT; clone size: once; D gene: -; V gene: TRBV11-3; J gene: TRBJ1-1
CDR3 protein: CASSQGASGYNEQFF; CDR3 DNA: TGCGCCAGCAGCCAAGGGGCTAGCGGCTACAATGAGCAGTTCTTC; clone size: -; D gene: TRBD2; V gene: TRBV4-3; J gene: TRBJ2-1
CDR3 protein: CASSLRGYGYTF; CDR3 DNA: TGTGCCAGCAGTTTGAGAGGGTATGGCTACACCTTC; clone size: once; D gene: -; V gene: TRBV28; J gene: TRBJ1-2
CDR3 protein: CASSLHRDRGLGYGYTF; CDR3 DNA: TGTGCCAGCAGCCTACACCGGGACAGGGGGCTCGGCTATGGCTACACCTTC; clone size: -; D gene: TRBD1; V gene: TRBV7-2; J gene: TRBJ1-2
CDR3 protein: CASSPGFSYEQYF; CDR3 DNA: TGCGCCAGCAGCCCGGGATTCTCCTACGAGCAGTACTTC; clone size: -; D gene: -; V gene: TRBV5-1; J gene: TRBJ2-7
CDR3 protein: CASSFTGGETQYF; CDR3 DNA: TGTGCCAGCAGCTTTACAGGGGGAGAGACCCAGTACTTC; clone size: -; D gene: TRBD1; V gene: TRBV7-3; J gene: TRBJ2-5
CDR3 protein: CASSLSQGKNEQYF; CDR3 DNA: TGTGCCAGCAGTTTATCACAGGGGAAAAACGAGCAGTACTTC; clone size: -; D gene: TRBD1; V gene: TRBV27; J gene: TRBJ2-7
CDR3 protein: CASSLTGSVWETQYF; CDR3 DNA: TGTGCCAGCTCCCTGACAGGGTCGGTCTGGGAGACCCAGTACTTC; clone size: once; D gene: TRBD1; V gene: TRBV18; J gene: TRBJ2-5
CDR3 protein: CASSAGTSGLTSGANVLTF; CDR3 DNA: TGTGCCAGCAGCGCCGGGACTAGCGGGTTAACCTCTGGGGCCAACGTCCTGACTTTC; clone size: once; D gene: TRBD2; V gene: TRBV5-4; J gene: TRBJ2-6
CDR3 protein: CASNHGQESNSPLHF; CDR3 DNA: TGTGCCAGCAACCACGGACAGGAGTCTAATTCACCCCTCCACTTT; clone size: once; D gene: TRBD1; V gene: TRBV2; J gene: TRBJ1-6
CDR3 protein: CASSRGQPKETQYF; CDR3 DNA: TGTGCCAGCAGCAGGGGACAGCCAAAAGAGACCCAGTACTTC; clone size: once; D gene: TRBD1; V gene: TRBV7-2; J gene: TRBJ2-5
CDR3 protein: CASSEVTGNSPLHF; CDR3 DNA: TGTGCCAGCAGCGAAGTCACAGGGAATTCCCCCCTCCACTTT; clone size: -; D gene: -; V gene: TRBV9; J gene: TRBJ1-6
CDR3 protein: CASSLGRTDTEAFF; CDR3 DNA: TGTGCCAGCAGCTTAGGCAGGACAGACACTGAAGCTTTCTTT; clone size: -; D gene: -; V gene: TRBV13; J gene: TRBJ1-1
CDR3 protein: CASSKRGGATDTQYF; CDR3 DNA: TGTGCCAGCAGCAAGCGCGGGGGGGCCACAGATACGCAGTATTTT; clone size: -; D gene: TRBD2; V gene: TRBV4-2; J gene: TRBJ2-3
CDR3 protein: CASSRNLLFGGNNEQFF; CDR3 DNA: TGCGCCAGCAGCCGAAACCTCCTCTTCGGGGGGAACAATGAGCAGTTCTTC; clone size: -; D gene: TRBD2; V gene: TRBV4-1; J gene: TRBJ2-1
CDR3 protein: CASSLGDSFSYEQYF; CDR3 DNA: TGTGCCAGCAGTTTGGGGGACAGCTTCTCCTACGAGCAGTACTTC; clone size: -; D gene: TRBD1; V gene: TRBV28; J gene: TRBJ2-7
CDR3 protein: CASSLHSDRVYGYTF; CDR3 DNA: TGTGCCAGCAGTCTACACTCGGACAGGGTTTATGGCTACACCTTC; clone size: -; D gene: TRBD1; V gene: TRBV27; J gene: TRBJ1-2
CDR3 protein: CASSRDRGHTDTQYF; CDR3 DNA: TGCGCCAGCAGCCGAGACAGGGGGCATACAGATACGCAGTATTTT; clone size: -; D gene: TRBD1; V gene: TRBV5-1; J gene: TRBJ2-3
CDR3 protein: CASSVIQSDTQYF; CDR3 DNA: TGTGCCAGCAGTGTAATCCAGTCAGATACGCAGTATTTT; clone size: -; D gene: -; V gene: TRBV6-4; J gene: TRBJ2-3
CDR3 protein: CASSRNRDSPYEQYF; CDR3 DNA: TGTGCCAGCTCACGGAACCGGGACAGCCCCTACGAGCAGTACTTC; clone size: -; D gene: TRBD1; V gene: TRBV18; J gene: TRBJ2-7
CDR3 protein: CASSPTTSTDTQYF; CDR3 DNA: TGTGCCAGCAGCCCGACAACTAGCACAGATACGCAGTATTTT; clone size: -; D gene: -; V gene: TRBV7-3; J gene: TRBJ2-3
CDR3 protein: CASISAGRGSGELFF; CDR3 DNA: TGTGCCAGTATCTCTGCGGGGAGGGGGTCCGGGGAGCTGTTTTTT; clone size: -; D gene: -; V gene: TRBV19; J gene: TRBJ2-2
CDR3 protein: CASSLRTSGAPNTGELFF; CDR3 DNA: TGTGCCAGCAGCTTAAGGACTAGCGGGGCTCCGAACACCGGGGAGCTGTTTTTT; clone size: -; D gene: TRBD2; V gene: TRBV11-2; J gene: TRBJ2-2
CDR3 protein: CASGVSGMGGEQFF; CDR3 DNA: TGTGCCAGCGGGGTTAGCGGGATGGGAGGGGAGCAGTTCTTC; clone size: -; D gene: TRBD2; V gene: TRBV7-3; J gene: TRBJ2-1
CDR3 protein: CASSKTGTRQPQHF; CDR3 DNA: TGTGCCAGTAGCAAAACAGGGACCCGTCAGCCCCAGCATTTT; clone size: -; D gene: -; V gene: TRBV19; J gene: TRBJ1-5
CDR3 protein: CAWGQGNTGELFF; CDR3 DNA: TGTGCCTGGGGACAGGGCAACACCGGGGAGCTGTTTTTT; clone size: -; D gene: TRBD1; V gene: TRBV30; J gene: TRBJ2-2
CDR3 protein: CSARLGNEQFF; CDR3 DNA: TGCAGTGCCCGACTTGGCAATGAGCAGTTCTTC; clone size: -; D gene: -; V gene: TRBV20-1; J gene: TRBJ2-1
CDR3 protein: CASSQTTGGRNEKLFF; CDR3 DNA: TGTGCCAGCAGCCAGACCACAGGGGGCAGGAATGAAAAACTGTTTTTT; clone size: -; D gene: TRBD1; V gene: TRBV7-2; J gene: TRBJ1-4
CDR3 protein: CASSLGARGGPSSYEQYF; CDR3 DNA: TGTGCCAGCAGCTTAGGTGCTCGTGGCGGGCCGAGCTCCTACGAGCAGTACTTC; clone size: once; D gene: -; V gene: TRBV11-3; J gene: TRBJ2-7
CDR3 protein: CASSQGLAGVASDEQYF; CDR3 DNA: TGTGCCAGCAGCCAGGGACTAGCGGGAGTGGCTTCGGACGAGCAGTACTTC; clone size: -; D gene: TRBD2; V gene: TRBV7-9; J gene: TRBJ2-7
CDR3 protein: CASSFGTTLSYEQYF; CDR3 DNA: TGTGCCAGCAGCTTTGGGACTACTCTGAGTTACGAGCAGTACTTC; clone size: -; D gene: TRBD2; V gene: TRBV7-8; J gene: TRBJ2-7
CDR3 protein: CASSMSGTGELFF; CDR3 DNA: TGTGCCAGTAGTATGTCGGGGACCGGGGAGCTGTTTTTT; clone size: -; D gene: -; V gene: TRBV19; J gene: TRBJ2-2
CDR3 protein: CAVQRGLAGGNEQFF; CDR3 DNA: TGTGCCGTACAGCGGGGGCTAGCGGGAGGCAATGAGCAGTTCTTC; clone size: -; D gene: TRBD2; V gene: TRBV7-9; J gene: TRBJ2-1
CDR3 protein: CASRGQNYNEQFF; CDR3 DNA: TGTGCCAGCCGGGGACAGAATTACAATGAGCAGTTCTTC; clone size: once; D gene: TRBD1; V gene: TRBV6-1; J gene: TRBJ2-1
CDR3 protein: CASGLGGQAETQYF; CDR3 DNA: TGTGCTAGTGGTTTAGGTGGGCAGGCGGAGACCCAGTACTTC; clone size: once; D gene: -; V gene: TRBV12-5; J gene: TRBJ2-5
CDR3 protein: CAWHGLAGVGTGELFF; CDR3 DNA: TGTGCCTGGCACGGACTAGCGGGAGTTGGTACCGGGGAGCTGTTTTTT; clone size: -; D gene: TRBD2; V gene: TRBV30; J gene: TRBJ2-2
CDR3 protein: CASSQTRDVGYTF; CDR3 DNA: TGCGCCAGCAGCCAGACGAGGGATGTTGGCTACACCTTC; clone size: -; D gene: -; V gene: TRBV4-3; J gene: TRBJ1-2
CDR3 protein: CSGTTLGTDTQYF; CDR3 DNA: TGCAGCGGGACTACCCTGGGGACAGATACGCAGTATTTT; clone size: once; D gene: -; V gene: TRBV29-1; J gene: TRBJ2-3
CDR3 protein: CASSQFNSHGNEQFF; CDR3 DNA: TGCGCCAGCAGTCAATTTAATAGCCATGGGAATGAGCAGTTCTTC; clone size: once; D gene: -; V gene: TRBV23-1; J gene: TRBJ2-1
CDR3 protein: CATSRDAAVKNEQFF; CDR3 DNA: TGTGCCACCAGCAGAGATGCAGCGGTGAAAAATGAGCAGTTCTTC; clone size: -; D gene: -; V gene: TRBV15; J gene: TRBJ2-1
CDR3 protein: CASRNRRTMGEQFF; CDR3 DNA: TGTGCCAGCAGAAACCGACGGACTATGGGGGAGCAGTTCTTC; clone size: few; D gene: -; V gene: TRBV6-5; J gene: TRBJ2-1
CDR3 protein: CASSLDSGTSIYEQYF; CDR3 DNA: TGTGCCAGCAGCTTAGATTCTGGGACTAGTATCTACGAGCAGTACTTC; clone size: -; D gene: TRBD2; V gene: TRBV11-2; J gene: TRBJ2-7
CDR3 protein: CASSIDFGQADTQYF; CDR3 DNA: TGTGCCAGCAGTATAGATTTTGGACAGGCAGATACGCAGTATTTT; clone size: -; D gene: TRBD1; V gene: TRBV2; J gene: TRBJ2-3
CDR3 protein: CASSFGTTGSTEYF; CDR3 DNA: TGTGCCAGCAGCTTCGGGACTACAGGGTCTACAGAGTATTTT; clone size: -; D gene: -; V gene: TRBV11-3; J gene: TRBJ2-3
CDR3 protein: CASSFPDYGYTF; CDR3 DNA: TGTGCCAGCAGCTTCCCCGACTATGGCTACACCTTC; clone size: -; D gene: -; V gene: TRBV7-9; J gene: TRBJ1-2
CDR3 protein: CASKRSWASTDTQYF; CDR3 DNA: TGTGCCAGTAAACGGTCTTGGGCAAGCACAGATACGCAGTATTTT; clone size: -; D gene: -; V gene: TRBV19; J gene: TRBJ2-3
CDR3 protein: CASSTGQGGNTGELFF; CDR3 DNA: TGTGCCAGCAGCACCGGACAGGGGGGGAACACCGGGGAGCTGTTTTTT; clone size: -; D gene: TRBD1; V gene: TRBV7-2; J gene: TRBJ2-2
CDR3 protein: CASSSRGYEQYF; CDR3 DNA: TGTGCCAGCAGTTCCAGGGGATACGAGCAGTACTTC; clone size: -; D gene: -; V gene: TRBV28; J gene: TRBJ2-7
CDR3 protein: CASSSYRGRKNTEAFF; CDR3 DNA: TGTGCCAGCAGTTCCTACAGGGGTAGGAAGAACACTGAAGCTTTCTTT; clone size: once; D gene: TRBD1; V gene: TRBV6-5; J gene: TRBJ1-1
CDR3 protein: CASRGQLGATNEKLFF; CDR3 DNA: TGCGCCAGCAGGGGACAACTCGGTGCAACTAATGAAAAACTGTTTTTT; clone size: -; D gene: -; V gene: TRBV5-1; J gene: TRBJ1-4
CDR3 protein: CAIRGRGQETQYF; CDR3 DNA: TGTGCCATCAGGGGAAGGGGCCAAGAGACCCAGTACTTC; clone size: -; D gene: -; V gene: TRBV10-3; J gene: TRBJ2-5
CDR3 protein: CASSLDRLNTGELFF; CDR3 DNA: TGTGCCAGCAGCTTAGACAGACTAAACACCGGGGAGCTGTTTTTT; clone size: -; D gene: -; V gene: TRBV7-9; J gene: TRBJ2-2
CDR3 protein: CASSQGPDRAYEQYF; CDR3 DNA: TGCGCCAGCAGCCAAGGCCCAGACAGGGCCTACGAGCAGTACTTC; clone size: -; D gene: TRBD1; V gene: TRBV4-3; J gene: TRBJ2-7
CDR3 protein: CAWSQGNGYTF; CDR3 DNA: TGTGCCTGGAGTCAGGGGAATGGCTACACCTTC; clone size: -; D gene: -; V gene: TRBV30; J gene: TRBJ1-2
CDR3 protein: CASSLGRDQPQHF; CDR3 DNA: TGTGCCAGCAGCTTAGGGCGGGATCAGCCCCAGCATTTT; clone size: -; D gene: -; V gene: TRBV7-2; J gene: TRBJ1-5
CDR3 protein: CASSVSGTSGGGEQFF; CDR3 DNA: TGTGCCAGCAGCGTATCGGGGACTAGCGGGGGGGGTGAGCAGTTCTTC; clone size: -; D gene: TRBD2; V gene: TRBV9; J gene: TRBJ2-1